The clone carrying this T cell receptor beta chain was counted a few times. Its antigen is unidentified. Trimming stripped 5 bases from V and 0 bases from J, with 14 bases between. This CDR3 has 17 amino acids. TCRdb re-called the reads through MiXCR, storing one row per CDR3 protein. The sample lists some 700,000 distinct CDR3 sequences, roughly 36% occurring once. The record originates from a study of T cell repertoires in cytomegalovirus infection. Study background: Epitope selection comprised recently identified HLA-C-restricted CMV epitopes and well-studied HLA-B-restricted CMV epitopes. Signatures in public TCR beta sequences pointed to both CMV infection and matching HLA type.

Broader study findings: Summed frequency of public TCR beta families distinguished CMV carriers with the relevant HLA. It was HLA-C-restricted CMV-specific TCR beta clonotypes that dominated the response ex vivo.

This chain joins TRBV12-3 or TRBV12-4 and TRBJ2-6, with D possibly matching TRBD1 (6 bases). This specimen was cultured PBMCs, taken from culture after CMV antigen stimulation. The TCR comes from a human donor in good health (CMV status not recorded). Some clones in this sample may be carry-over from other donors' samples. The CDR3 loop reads CASSRRDTSSGANVLTF. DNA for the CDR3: TGTGCCAGCAGTCGCCGGGACACCTCCTCTGGGGCCAACGTCCTGACTTTC.